This T cell receptor beta chain was identified in a study of post-analysis software for immune sequencing data. Unique molecular identifiers were present in the TCR beta cDNA libraries. TCRdb re-analysed the PCR reads in MiXCR, keeping a single row per CDR3 protein. The sample includes fewer than 600,000 distinct CDR3 sequences, over 35% of them seen just once. General study points: For normalized Chao1 diversity, multiple sclerosis patients scored significantly lower than controls did. Controls had lower frequencies than patients of about 5 TRBV segments, which included TRBV5-6, TRBV5-1 and TRBV20-1.

The ends lost 7 bases at V and 7 bases at J; junction bases unmatched: 10. CDR1 and CDR2 from the germline V gene are WSHSY and SAAADI. This CDR3 spans 14 amino acids. As for this clonotype: What it binds is not known.

The receptor was isolated from a girl aged 5-17 years with multiple sclerosis. Sequenced sample: blood. The V and J genes are TRBV10-2 and TRBJ2-1; 7 bases fit TRBD2. The CDR3 spells CASISGIGRNEQFF. CDR3 DNA: TGCGCCAGCATAAGCGGGATAGGCCGGAATGAGCAGTTCTTC.